Listed below are T cell receptor beta chains from one sample, sequenced in a study of T cells after yellow fever vaccination. TCRdb re-called the 5' RACE reads through MiXCR, storing one row per CDR3 protein. Seen here are a few hundred thousand distinct CDR3 sequences, 8% to 9.5% observed once, and the top ten hold approximately 15%. The sample was PBMCs, taken approximately 47 days after the first yellow fever vaccination. Receptor source: a man between 18 and 29 years old who received the YFV17D yellow fever vaccine. Both conserved end residues are part of each CDR3. The D gene is left open where the match is weak. Clone size is shown for a subset of rows, as once, few, many or a class of expanded clone.

CDR3 protein	CDR3 DNA	V gene	D gene	clone size	J gene
CSAPALHF	TGCAGTGCCCCAGCCCTCCACTTT	TRBV20-1	.	few	TRBJ1-6
CASSYFPPGQSDYGHTF	TGCGCCAGCAGCTATTTCCCCCCGGGACAGAGCGACTATGGCCACACCTTC	TRBV5-1	TRBD1	.	TRBJ1-2
CSARSGLMNTEAFF	TGCAGTGCTAGAAGTGGGTTAATGAACACTGAAGCTTTCTTT	TRBV20-1	.	.	TRBJ1-1
CASSYTQGRGLSGANVLTF	TGTGCCAGCAGTTACACGCAGGGCCGGGGGCTCTCTGGGGCCAACGTCCTGACTTTC	TRBV6-5	.	.	TRBJ2-6
CASSFGTGPNTEAFF	TGCGCCAGCAGCTTTGGGACAGGGCCGAACACTGAAGCTTTCTTT	TRBV5-1	TRBD1	many	TRBJ1-1
CASSFREDQPQHF	TGTGCCAGCAGCTTCAGGGAAGATCAGCCCCAGCATTTT	TRBV5-8	.	.	TRBJ1-5
CASSLLGGAEEKLFF	TGTGCCAGCAGCTTATTGGGAGGTGCTGAGGAAAAACTGTTTTTT	TRBV7-9	.	.	TRBJ1-4
CASATASNQPQHF	TGTGCCAGCGCAACGGCTAGCAATCAGCCCCAGCATTTT	TRBV6-2/TRBV6-3	.	few	TRBJ1-5
CSAPGGSWGNTIYF	TGCAGTGCCCCCGGAGGGTCCTGGGGAAACACCATATATTTT	TRBV20-1	.	.	TRBJ1-3
CASSLVRGTGELFF	TGTGCCAGCAGCTTAGTTCGGGGTACCGGGGAGCTGTTTTTT	TRBV7-2	.	.	TRBJ2-2
CASSLEGYGTPAEAFF	TGTGCCAGCAGCTTGGAAGGGTACGGGACGCCGGCTGAAGCTTTCTTT	TRBV5-6	.	hyperexpanded	TRBJ1-1
CASSLLGQGEEKLFF	TGCGCCAGCAGCTTGCTGGGACAGGGTGAGGAAAAACTGTTTTTT	TRBV5-1	TRBD1	many	TRBJ1-4
CASRLRAVQEQYF	TGTGCCAGCAGACTAAGAGCGGTACAGGAGCAGTACTTC	TRBV7-8	.	.	TRBJ2-7
CASSSARTLNTEAFF	TGTGCCAGCAGCTCAGCCCGGACATTGAACACTGAAGCTTTCTTT	TRBV11-2	.	few	TRBJ1-1
CSASDGFMNTEAFF	TGCAGTGCTAGTGACGGATTCATGAACACTGAAGCTTTCTTT	TRBV20-1	.	many	TRBJ1-1
CAISEGQDGTDTQYF	TGTGCCATCAGTGAAGGACAGGATGGCACAGATACGCAGTATTTT	TRBV10-3	TRBD1	.	TRBJ2-3
CASSLRGENTEAFF	TGTGCCAGCAGCTTGAGGGGAGAGAACACTGAAGCTTTCTTT	TRBV5-5	.	many	TRBJ1-1
CASSPDRVQGSPLHF	TGTGCCAGCAGCCCGGACAGGGTTCAGGGTTCACCCCTCCACTTT	TRBV2	TRBD1	few	TRBJ1-6
CASSGQDGMSANYGYTF	TGTGCCAGCAGTGGGCAGGACGGAATGTCTGCTAACTATGGCTACACCTTC	TRBV6-1	.	.	TRBJ1-2
CASSQDLTGSSNQPQHF	TGCGCCAGCAGCCAAGACCTGACAGGGAGTAGCAATCAGCCCCAGCATTTT	TRBV4-3	TRBD1	few	TRBJ1-5
CASSSRGGRSPPLHF	TGTGCCAGCAGCTCTCGGGGGGGGCGCAGCCCACCCCTCCACTTT	TRBV7-2	.	.	TRBJ1-6
CATSRDSELLYNSPLHF	TGTGCCACCAGCAGAGATTCCGAACTCCTCTATAATTCACCCCTCCACTTT	TRBV15	.	few	TRBJ1-6
CASSLSDGGNTIYF	TGTGCCAGCAGTTTGTCAGACGGTGGAAACACCATATATTTT	TRBV12-3/TRBV12-4	.	many	TRBJ1-3
CASSLFEPHSNYGYTF	TGTGCCAGCAGCTTATTCGAACCCCACTCTAACTATGGCTACACCTTC	TRBV7-8	.	.	TRBJ1-2
CASSLIPGPYEQYF	TGCGCCAGCAGCTTGATTCCAGGTCCCTACGAGCAGTACTTC	TRBV5-1	.	.	TRBJ2-7
CASSAHRDRGRQPQHF	TGTGCCAGCAGCGCCCACCGGGACAGGGGGCGGCAGCCCCAGCATTTT	TRBV7-8	TRBD1	.	TRBJ1-5
CASRTGTSRYNEQFF	TGTGCCAGCAGGACCGGGACTAGTAGGTACAATGAGCAGTTCTTC	TRBV2	TRBD2	few	TRBJ2-1
CASSQVAGGPQHF	TGTGCCAGCAGCCAAGTGGCAGGGGGGCCCCAGCATTTT	TRBV4-2	TRBD1	.	TRBJ1-5
CASSLLTDTSTDTQYF	TGTGCCAGCAGCTTGTTGACGGACACTAGCACAGATACGCAGTATTTT	TRBV5-6	.	few	TRBJ2-3
CASSLWRDTQYF	TGTGCCAGCAGCTTATGGAGAGATACGCAGTATTTT	TRBV7-6	.	few	TRBJ2-3
CSAFHPLGVGNNEQFF	TGCAGTGCTTTCCATCCCCTAGGCGTGGGGAACAATGAGCAGTTCTTC	TRBV20-1	.	.	TRBJ2-1
CAWSGTASGANVLTF	TGTGCCTGGAGTGGGACAGCATCTGGGGCCAACGTCCTGACTTTC	TRBV30	.	.	TRBJ2-6
CASSPTGIYGGELFF	TGTGCCAGCAGCCCTACTGGAATCTACGGCGGGGAGCTGTTTTTT	TRBV7-2	.	.	TRBJ2-2
CASGLLQGGDTQYF	TGTGCTAGTGGTTTGCTACAGGGGGGAGATACGCAGTATTTT	TRBV12-5	TRBD1	few	TRBJ2-3
CASVGSVKLFF	TGTGCCAGCGTTGGTTCCGTCAAACTGTTTTTT	TRBV2	.	few	TRBJ1-4
CASSSGPARDTQYF	TGCGCCAGCAGCTCCGGCCCTGCGAGGGATACGCAGTATTTT	TRBV5-1	.	.	TRBJ2-3
CASSAGMNTEAFF	TGTGCCAGCAGTGCAGGGATGAACACTGAAGCTTTCTTT	TRBV12-3/TRBV12-4	.	few	TRBJ1-1
CASSSGNNSPLHF	TGTGCCAGCAGTTCCGGAAATAATTCACCCCTCCACTTT	TRBV27	.	.	TRBJ1-6
CAISEPGNVLTF	TGTGCCATCAGTGAGCCGGGCAACGTCCTGACTTTC	TRBV10-3	.	.	TRBJ2-6
CAWSSTGIGEQYF	TGTGCCTGGAGCTCGACAGGGATCGGTGAGCAGTACTTC	TRBV30	TRBD1	.	TRBJ2-7
CATADNIYSPLHF	TGTGCCACCGCGGATAATATTTATTCACCCCTCCACTTT	TRBV7-3	.	many	TRBJ1-6
CAISSTGRRGHTEAFF	TGTGCCATCAGCTCCACAGGGAGGAGAGGCCACACTGAAGCTTTCTTT	TRBV10-3	.	few	TRBJ1-1
CASSLAPGPNSPLHF	TGTGCCAGCAGCTTAGCCCCAGGCCCGAATTCACCCCTCCACTTT	TRBV7-2	.	few	TRBJ1-6
CASSLTGYSEKLFF	TGTGCCAGCAGCCTTACAGGGTACTCCGAAAAACTGTTTTTT	TRBV7-9	.	few	TRBJ1-4
CASGGGEDVIQYF	TGTGCCAGCGGCGGGGGGGAGGATGTCATTCAGTACTTC	TRBV11-2	TRBD2	many	TRBJ2-4
CASSANLQTQYF	TGTGCCAGCAGCGCGAATCTACAGACCCAGTACTTC	TRBV3-1	.	many	TRBJ2-5
CASSESVYSYEQYF	TGCGCCAGCAGTGAGTCGGTGTACTCCTACGAGCAGTACTTC	TRBV10-2	.	.	TRBJ2-7
CASLDRVNTEAFF	TGTGCCAGCCTCGACAGGGTGAACACTGAAGCTTTCTTT	TRBV7-2	TRBD1	many	TRBJ1-1
CASSPAGGSYEQYF	TGTGCCAGCAGCCCAGCGGGGGGCAGTTACGAGCAGTACTTC	TRBV7-8	TRBD2	few	TRBJ2-7
CASTERGETDYNEQFF	TGTGCCAGCACCGAAAGGGGGGAGACTGACTACAATGAGCAGTTCTTC	TRBV6-5	.	many	TRBJ2-1
CASSPTTGTGTQYF	TGTGCCAGCAGCCCAACGACAGGGACTGGGACCCAGTACTTC	TRBV7-2	.	.	TRBJ2-5
CASSFQDRRSEQYF	TGTGCCAGCAGCTTTCAGGACAGGAGGTCCGAGCAGTACTTC	TRBV7-6	TRBD1	few	TRBJ2-7
CASSVAQNTEAFF	TGCGCCAGCAGCGTCGCACAGAACACTGAAGCTTTCTTT	TRBV5-1	.	many	TRBJ1-1
CASSRLAGAYYEQYF	TGTGCCAGCAGCCGACTAGCGGGGGCTTACTACGAGCAGTACTTC	TRBV27	TRBD2	few	TRBJ2-7